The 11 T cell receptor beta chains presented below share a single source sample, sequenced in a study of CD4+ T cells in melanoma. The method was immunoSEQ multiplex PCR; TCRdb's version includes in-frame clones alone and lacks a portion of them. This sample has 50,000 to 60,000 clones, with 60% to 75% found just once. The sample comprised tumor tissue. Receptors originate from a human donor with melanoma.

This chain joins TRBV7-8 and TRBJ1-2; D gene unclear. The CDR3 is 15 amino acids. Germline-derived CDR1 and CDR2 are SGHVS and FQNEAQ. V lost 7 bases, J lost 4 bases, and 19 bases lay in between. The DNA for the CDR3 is TGTGCCAGCACCTCGCTTGTCGGCAGCCGCTATGGCTACACCTTC. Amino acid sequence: CASTSLVGSRYGYTF.

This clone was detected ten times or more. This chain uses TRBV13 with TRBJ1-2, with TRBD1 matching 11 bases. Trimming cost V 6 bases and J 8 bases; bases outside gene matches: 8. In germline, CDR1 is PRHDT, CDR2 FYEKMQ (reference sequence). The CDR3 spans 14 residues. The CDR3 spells CASRRTGGLLGYTF. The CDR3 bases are TGTGCCAGCAGAAGGACAGGGGGCTTATTGGGCTACACCTTC.

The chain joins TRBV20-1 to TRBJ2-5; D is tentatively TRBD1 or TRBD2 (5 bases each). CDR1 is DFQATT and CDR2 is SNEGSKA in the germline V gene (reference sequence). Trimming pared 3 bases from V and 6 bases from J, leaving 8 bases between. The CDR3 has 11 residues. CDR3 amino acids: CSASGGQTQYF. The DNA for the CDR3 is TGCAGTGCTAGTGGGGGACAGACCCAGTACTTC.

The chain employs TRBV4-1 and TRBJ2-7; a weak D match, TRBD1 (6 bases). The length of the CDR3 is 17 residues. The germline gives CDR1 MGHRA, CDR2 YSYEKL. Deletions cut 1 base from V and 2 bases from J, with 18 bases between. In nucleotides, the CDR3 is TGCGCCAGCAGCCAAGTCTGGAGACAGGTTAAAGCCTACGAGCAGTACTTC. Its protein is CASSQVWRQVKAYEQYF.

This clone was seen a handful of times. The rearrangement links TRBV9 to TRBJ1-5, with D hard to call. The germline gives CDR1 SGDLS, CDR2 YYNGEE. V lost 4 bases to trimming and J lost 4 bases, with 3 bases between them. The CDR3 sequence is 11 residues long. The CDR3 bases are TGTGCCAGCAGCCAAAATCAGCCCCAGCATTTT. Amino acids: CASSQNQPQHF.

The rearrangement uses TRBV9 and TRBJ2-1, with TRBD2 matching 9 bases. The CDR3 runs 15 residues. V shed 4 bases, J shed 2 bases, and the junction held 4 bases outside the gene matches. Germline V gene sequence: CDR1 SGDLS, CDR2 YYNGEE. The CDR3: CASSPSGGTYNEQFF. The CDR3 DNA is TGTGCCAGCAGCCCCAGCGGGGGGACCTACAATGAGCAGTTCTTC.

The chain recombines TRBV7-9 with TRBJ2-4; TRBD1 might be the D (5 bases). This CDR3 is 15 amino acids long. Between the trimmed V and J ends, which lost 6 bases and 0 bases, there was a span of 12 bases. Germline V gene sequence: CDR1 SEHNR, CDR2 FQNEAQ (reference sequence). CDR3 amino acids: CASSPGNLAKNIQYF. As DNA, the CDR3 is TGTGCCAGCAGTCCAGGGAATTTAGCCAAAAACATTCAGTACTTC.

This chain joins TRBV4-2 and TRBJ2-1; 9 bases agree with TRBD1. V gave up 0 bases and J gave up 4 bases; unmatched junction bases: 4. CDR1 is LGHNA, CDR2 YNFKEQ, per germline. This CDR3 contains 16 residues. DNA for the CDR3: TGTGCCAGCAGCCAAGAAATGGGACAGGGTTACAATGAGCAGTTCTTC. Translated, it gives CASSQEMGQGYNEQFF.

In DNA form, the CDR3 reads TGTGCCAGCAGCATGGCTAGCGGGGGCACAGATACGCAGTATTTT. Residues: CASSMASGGTDTQYF. The genes are TRBV5-4 and TRBJ2-3; 9 bases map to TRBD2. J gave up 1 base and V 4 bases, and 4 bases lay outside the gene matches. Per the germline V gene, CDR1 is SGHNT and CDR2 is YYREEE (reference sequence). The CDR3 has 15 amino acids.

CDR3 in amino acids: CASRPRDRGDYEQYF. The CDR3 nucleotides read TGTGCCAGCAGACCCCGGGACAGGGGGGACTACGAGCAGTACTTC. V and J are TRBV7-9 and TRBJ2-7, with 11 bases lining up with TRBD1. The CDR3 length is 15 residues. Germline CDR1 and CDR2: SEHNR and FQNEAQ (reference sequence). V shed 6 bases and J 3 bases; nucleotides not matched to a gene: 7.

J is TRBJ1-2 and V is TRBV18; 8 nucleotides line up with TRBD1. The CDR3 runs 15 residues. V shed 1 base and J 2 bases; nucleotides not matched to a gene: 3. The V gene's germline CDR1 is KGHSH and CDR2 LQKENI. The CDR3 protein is CASSPLQGANYGYTF. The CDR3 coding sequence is TGTGCCAGCTCACCACTCCAGGGGGCGAACTATGGCTACACCTTC.